The source of this T cell receptor (beta chain) is a study of T-cell memory formation after mild COVID-19. This CDR3 region has 13 residues. Trimming cost V 1 base and J 9 bases, with 13 bases left between them. Germline assignment: CDR1 SEHNR and CDR2 FQNEAQ (reference sequence). One entry per CDR3 protein, called by TCRdb with MiXCR from the 5' RACE reads. The data contain roughly 450,000 distinct CDR3 sequences, about a sixth of them singletons. In its sample, this clonotype was seen a few times. Its antigen is undetermined. Broader study findings: Clones contracting over day 15 to 85 were CD4/CD8 balanced, with later expanders leaning CD4+.

J is TRBJ2-7 and V is TRBV7-9; D unresolved. The sequencing sample was made of PBMCs or a T cell subset sorted from them (not recorded which). The receptor comes from a man aged 18 to 30 who had mild COVID-19 (a few samples of this study predate the infection). Cell type and time point are not known. CDR3: CASSLELSGSQYF. The CDR3 nucleotides read TGTGCCAGCAGCTTAGAATTATCTGGTTCGCAGTACTTC.